This TCR beta chain was captured in a study of spatial heterogeneity in lung cancer. About the research overall: A total of some 70 untreated early-stage non-small cell lung cancer patients served as donors. Available follow-up PBMC samples were sequenced, at a median of about two years post-resection.

Documented time point: blood at routine non-recurrence follow-up after resection. In each case, whole RNA from tumor, nontumor lung or frozen PBMC was sequenced unsorted. This CDR3 comprises 14 residues. J was trimmed by 8 bases and V by 7 bases; bases with no gene match: 6. CDR1 and CDR2 from the germline V gene are SNHLY and FYNNEI. Each TCR cDNA molecule bore a unique molecular identifier. MiXCR, applied by TCRdb to the 5' RACE reads, yields one record per CDR3 protein. This table holds some 110,000 distinct CDR3 sequences, 9% to 15% found once. This clonotype showed up many times. The antigen is undetermined. Study conclusions and caveats: Resection blood, more than follow-up blood, showed ubiquitous expanded tumor TCRs.

The chain uses TRBV2 and TRBJ2-1; 12 nucleotides line up with TRBD2. Sequencing was performed on PBMCs, taken at follow-up. The sequence came from a male donor with early-stage non-small cell lung cancer. The CDR3 DNA reads as TGTGCCAGCAAGTTGACTAGCGGGGGACATGAGCAGTTCTTC. This codes for CASKLTSGGHEQFF.